The 20 T cell receptor beta chains given below trace back to one sample, sequenced in a study of blood T cells in healthy people across ages. Primed by a sample-barcoded 5' primer and a J-beta primer mix, a second PCR proceeded for 7 to 11 cycles. One entry per CDR3 protein results from TCRdb running MiXCR on the 5' RACE reads. The sample consists of approximately 780,000 distinct CDR3 sequences, more than 25% of them appearing once. These sequences were also reported in another study, on T cells of mothers and their children.

Sequencing input: blood. The origin of the receptors is a boy between 5 and 17 years old in good health.

This clonotype was picked up a small number of times. V is TRBV25-1 and J is TRBJ2-7; D gene uncertain. The CDR3 contains 13 residues. CDR1 MGHDK and CDR2 SYGVNS come from the germline V gene. Trimming cost V 6 bases and J 2 bases, with 11 bases left between them. DNA of the CDR3: TGTGCCAGCAGGGCCCCAGCTGCCTACGAGCAGTACTTC. Protein sequence: CASRAPAAYEQYF.

A note on this clonotype: Its ends do not fully match the called genes, so a read error is possible. This chain uses TRBV7-7 with TRBJ2-5; the D gene is possibly TRBD1 (6 bases). Germline CDR1 SSHAT, CDR2 FNYEAQ (reference sequence). This CDR3 spans 14 amino acids. DNA for the CDR3: TGTGCTAGCAGCTTAGAGGGACATTATGAGACCCAGTACTTC. This codes for CASSLEGHYETQYF. Complete variable domain (other parts from reference TRBV7-7 and TRBJ2-5): GAGVSQSPRYKVTKRGQDVTLRCDPISSHATLYWYQQALGQGPEFLTYFNYEAQPDKSGLPSDRFSAERPEGSISTLTIQRTEQRDSAMYRCASSLEGHYETQYFGPGTRLLVL.

The table lists this clonotype with a few counts. The chain links TRBV20-1 to TRBJ2-7, with a weak D call TRBD2 (6 bases). V was pared by 7 bases and J by 5 bases, with 18 bases between. CDR1 is DFQATT, CDR2 SNEGSKA, per germline (reference sequence). This CDR3 spans 13 amino acids. CDR3 sequence (DNA): TGCAGTGGGGTCGGCGGGGATGGTAACGAGCAGTACTTC. This encodes CSGVGGDGNEQYF.

This clonotype was recorded a few times. The gene calls are TRBV19 and TRBJ1-1, with D perhaps TRBD1 (5 bases). Trimming removed 2 bases from V and 1 base from J, with 14 bases in between. CDR1 and CDR2 (germline): LNHDA, SQIVND (reference sequence). The CDR3 is 16 residues long. This CDR3 is CASSIPGLGRNTEAFF. CDR3 coding DNA: TGTGCCAGTAGTATACCGGGGCTTGGGAGGAACACTGAAGCTTTCTTT.

This chain links TRBV7-3 with TRBJ2-3; the D is unclear. This CDR3 spans 13 amino acids. Germline V gives CDR1 SGHTA, CDR2 FQGTGA. V was shortened by 5 bases and J by 2 bases, with 8 bases between the two germline ends. CDR3 region: CASSQIATDTQYF. For the CDR3, the DNA is TGTGCCAGCAGCCAGATAGCCACAGATACGCAGTATTTT. Supplemented by reference TRBV7-3 and TRBJ2-3, the full variable domain reads GAGVSQTPSNKVTEKGKYVELRCDPISGHTALYWYRQSLGQGPEFLIYFQGTGAADDSGLPNDRFFAVRPEGSVSTLKIQRTERGDSAVYLCASSQIATDTQYFGPGTRLTVL.

The chain couples TRBV5-1 to TRBJ2-7, with D possibly being TRBD1 or TRBD2 (5 bases each). The length of the CDR3 is 14 residues. Trimming removed 0 bases from V and 4 bases from J, with 11 bases in between. Germline assignment: CDR1 SGHRS and CDR2 YFSETQ. CDR3 residues: CASSLAGLEYEQYF. CDR3 nucleotide sequence: TGCGCCAGCAGCTTGGCGGGGCTCGAGTACGAGCAGTACTTC.

This clonotype was observed a handful of times. This sequence joins TRBV7-9 and TRBJ2-1; TRBD2 matches at 7 bases. V shed 1 base and J 8 bases; nucleotides not matched to a gene: 8. Germline V gene data show CDR1 as SEHNR and CDR2 as FQNEAQ (reference sequence). The CDR3 is 15 amino acids. The CDR3 protein is CASSLDLGGSDEQFF. CDR3 sequence (DNA): TGTGCCAGCAGCTTAGATCTCGGGGGGTCGGATGAGCAGTTCTTC.

The chain is built from TRBV2 and TRBJ2-5; D is perhaps TRBD1 or TRBD2 (5 bases each). V was cut by 3 bases and J by 0 bases, with 14 bases left in between. The germline gives CDR1 SNHLY, CDR2 FYNNEI. The CDR3 is made up of 16 amino acids. The CDR3 DNA follows: TGTGCCAGCAGTGATTGGGGGAACCCGTACCAAGAGACCCAGTACTTC. Amino acids: CASSDWGNPYQETQYF.

The J gene is TRBJ2-7, the V gene TRBV7-2; TRBD2 matches 12 bases. Per the germline V gene, CDR1 is SGHTA and CDR2 is FQGNSA. The CDR3 length is 18 residues. The junction had 10 bases not matched to a gene; V was cut back by 4 bases and J by 0 bases. CDR3: CASSYTWTSGVYSYEQYF. CDR3 nucleotides: TGTGCCAGCAGCTATACTTGGACTAGCGGGGTCTACTCCTACGAGCAGTACTTC.

The chain recombines TRBV24-1 with TRBJ2-1; D gene ambiguous. V lost 5 bases to trimming and J lost 4 bases, with 8 bases between them. CDR3 size: 13 residues. Germline lookup yields CDR1 KGHDR and CDR2 SFDVKD. The CDR3 DNA sequence: TGTGCCACCAGTGGGCCACCTTACAATGAGCAGTTCTTC. It specifies CATSGPPYNEQFF.

The rearrangement uses TRBV5-1 and TRBJ2-1; the match to TRBD2 covers 8 bases. Germline loops: CDR1 SGHRS, CDR2 YFSETQ. J was trimmed by 0 bases and V by 4 bases; bases with no gene match: 9. The CDR3 loop spans 17 amino acids. The CDR3 here is CASSDGGALSSYNEQFF. The DNA of the CDR3 is TGCGCCAGCAGCGACGGGGGGGCCCTGAGCTCCTACAATGAGCAGTTCTTC.

The genes are TRBV4-1 and TRBJ2-2; TRBD1 matches 9 bases. The V gene end was trimmed by 1 base and the J gene end by 4 bases; junction bases not matched to a gene: 1. This CDR3 spans 15 amino acids. Germline CDR1 is MGHRA and CDR2 is YSYEKL. The CDR3 nucleotides read TGCGCCAGCAGCCAAGTACAGGGGGCCACCGGGGAGCTGTTTTTT. This sequence encodes CASSQVQGATGELFF.

This clonotype was picked up a small number of times. The chain combines TRBV29-1 with TRBJ1-2, with 7 bases matching TRBD1. Per the germline V gene, CDR1 is SQVTM and CDR2 is ANQGSEA. This CDR3 has 15 amino acids. The V gene end was trimmed by 6 bases and the J gene end by 2 bases; junction bases not matched to a gene: 12. The CDR3 is CSVPKTRQGNYGYTF. The CDR3 nucleotides are TGCAGCGTCCCGAAGACCAGACAGGGAAACTATGGCTACACCTTC.

A few counts support this clonotype. This chain links TRBV29-1 with TRBJ2-4; the D gene is possibly TRBD2 (5 bases). This CDR3 has 14 amino acids. V dropped 5 bases and J dropped 3 bases, with 14 bases sitting between them. Germline lookup yields CDR1 SQVTM and CDR2 ANQGSEA. In DNA, the CDR3 is TGCAGCGTTAGAGGGATCCGAGGCAAAAACATTCAGTACTTC. This sequence encodes CSVRGIRGKNIQYF. Variable domain in full (rest from reference TRBV29-1 and TRBJ2-4): SAVISQKPSRDICQRGTSLTIQCQVDSQVTMMFWYRQQPGQSLTLIATANQGSEATYESGFVIDKFPISRPNLTFSTLTVSNMSPEDSSIYLCSVRGIRGKNIQYFGAGTRLSVL.

V and J are TRBV20-1 and TRBJ2-1; TRBD2 agrees at 8 bases. The trim removed 5 bases at V and 5 bases at J, leaving 11 bases unmatched. Per the germline V gene, CDR1 is DFQATT and CDR2 is SNEGSKA (reference sequence). The CDR3 spans 15 residues. CDR3 sequence (DNA): TGCAGTGCTCCTAAGCGGGGGACTAGAGACAATGAGCAGTTCTTC. It encodes CSAPKRGTRDNEQFF.

This clonotype was observed once. CDR3 DNA: TGTGCCAGCAGCCAGACGGCCCAAAGCAATCAGCCCCAGCATTTT. Protein product: CASSQTAQSNQPQHF. The J gene is TRBJ1-5, the V gene TRBV4-2; D gene ambiguous. Germline CDR1 is LGHNA and CDR2 is YNFKEQ. CDR3 length: 15 residues. Trimming pared 3 bases from V and 1 base from J, leaving 10 bases between.

This clonotype was observed a handful of times. V and J are TRBV5-1 and TRBJ1-1, with unresolved D. The CDR3 length is 14 residues. Per the germline V gene, CDR1 is SGHRS and CDR2 is YFSETQ. V dropped 5 bases and J dropped 0 bases, with 11 bases sitting between them. In DNA, the CDR3 is TGCGCCAGCAGGGGAGGCCGCATGAACACTGAAGCTTTCTTT. Translating gives CASRGGRMNTEAFF.

This rearrangement joins TRBV11-2 to TRBJ2-6, with D hard to call. CDR3 length equals 17 residues. V gave up 5 bases and J gave up 0 bases, with 14 bases separating them. CDR1 is SGHAT, CDR2 FQNNGV, per germline. CDR3 amino acids: CASSPLPGYSGANVLTF. The CDR3, as DNA: TGTGCCAGCAGCCCTCTGCCGGGCTACTCTGGGGCCAACGTCCTGACTTTC.

This chain uses TRBV5-1 with TRBJ1-2, with 7 bases that match TRBD1. CDR1 is SGHRS and CDR2 is YFSETQ in the germline V gene. V was clipped by 3 bases and J by 0 bases; unmatched bases: 5. The CDR3 extends over 15 amino acids. CDR3 protein: CASSSTGWANYGYTF. The CDR3 DNA reads TGCGCCAGCAGCTCGACAGGGTGGGCTAACTATGGCTACACCTTC.

This clonotype was seen a few times. The junction departs from the called germline gene at one end, perhaps through a read error. V and J are TRBV7-9 and TRBJ2-7; D gene uncertain. This CDR3 has 12 residues. CDR1 and CDR2 (germline): SEHNR, FQNEAQ (reference sequence). CDR3 protein: CVSSSIIYEQYF. In DNA, the CDR3 is TGTGTCAGCAGCTCGATTATCTACGAGCAGTACTTC.